This note documents a single T cell receptor beta chain sequence. This clonotype was detected a few times. No antigen is known for it. Within one base of it there is no much larger clone, and no base qualities were kept. What this sample's treatment or condition label stands for: roughly nine-day PBMC culture with coronavirus spike peptide pools or control peptides (ViraFEST assay). The ViraFEST assay, used in the study, expanded antigen-specific T cells with peptide pools and then identified the expanded clonotypes through TCR sequencing. The convalescent patients' positive SARS-CoV-2 PCR tests were from March to December 2020, which was before the Alpha, Beta and Delta variants emerged in the United States. Each well held about 2.2 million PBMCs cultured in IMDM containing about 5% human AB serum and roughly 10 IU/ml IL-2, with 8.5 to 10 ug/ml peptide pools added. On days 3 and 7, half of the culture medium was replaced with fresh IL-2-containing medium. Once the cells had been in culture for approximately 10 days, the EasySep CD4+ T cell isolation kit was used to isolate CD4+ T cells by negative selection. Ficoll-Paque Plus gradient centrifugation was used to isolate PBMCs from whole blood, and the isolated PBMCs were then either used fresh or cryopreserved at -140C. In general, triplicate wells were set up for every culture condition.

The CDR3 goes from the cysteine to the phenylalanine over 11 residues. The CDR3 DNA has 33 bases and is translated from base 1. CDR1 SGHTA and CDR2 FQGNSA were looked up in the germline V gene. A distance of 7 bases separates the germline ends of V and J, which lose 4 bases and 9 bases respectively. The data were taken from a study of vaccination and CD4 T cells after COVID-19 (dated 2022 in TCRdb). Describing the broader study: SARS-CoV-2 positivity had been established in the convalescent patients by nasal swab PCR, and mild disease was recorded in some 10 of these patients and severe disease in one. As controls, cultures received a CEFX viral epitope pool (the positive control), an HIV-1 Nef peptide pool (the negative control), or no peptide at all. Participants received two doses of either the Pfizer-BioNTech BNT162b2 vaccine (n=8) or the Moderna mRNA-1273 vaccine (n=2). Post-COVID blood samples were collected from convalescent patients a median of about 92 days after diagnosis, with a range of roughly 30 to 161 days. Overlapping spike peptide pools from SARS-CoV-2 and from the common cold coronaviruses HCoV-NL63, HCoV-OC43 and HCoV-229E were used as culture stimuli. In 10 COVID-19 convalescent patients and a few infection-naive healthy vaccine recipients, the spike-specific CD4+ TCR repertoire before mRNA vaccination was compared with the repertoire after mRNA vaccination. Post-vaccine blood samples were obtained a median of around 74 days after the second vaccine dose, with a range of roughly 13 to 250 days. In the convalescent cohort there were six males and four females, among whom were two Hispanic individuals, seven Caucasians, two Asians and one multiracial person. The study at large found these results: Among convalescent patients, a median approximately 88% of the SARS-CoV-2-reactive clones seen after vaccination appeared only after vaccination, which suggests priming specific to the vaccine. The median count of SARS-CoV-2-reactive clonotypes went up from under 25 after infection to some 38 after vaccination, although the change was not significant. The study included relatively few convalescent patients and did not analyze early timepoints after natural infection. Of the vaccine-specific clones in convalescent patients, 304 of 307, or nearly all, reacted only to SARS-CoV-2 spike and did not cross-react with common cold coronaviruses.

The library came from PCR. TCR sequencing of DNA from cultured CD4+ T cells used the Oncomine TCR Beta short-read assay at the Johns Hopkins FTIC core. Genomic DNA was extracted from the cultured CD4+ T cells with the QIAamp micro DNA kit. The Oncomine TCR Beta libraries from cultured CD4+ T cells were pooled using unique dual indexes and then sequenced on an Illumina iSeq 100. As for the original processing: Non-productive sequences were removed, and CDR3s that did not start with C, did not end with F or W, or were shorter than 7 amino acids were discarded. The MANAFEST web application was used to identify antigen-specific clonotypes by comparing peptide-stimulated wells against reference wells and other culture wells. An FDR below 0.05, an odds ratio above 5, and a productive frequency above 0.1% in at least two of three replicate wells were required for clones to be considered positive. Cross-reactive clonotypes were defined as significantly expanded in both SARS-CoV-2 spike wells and at least one common cold coronavirus spike condition. Similarity between CDR3 sequences was evaluated in R version 3.6.1 using Levenshtein distances (stringdist) and unrooted phylogenetic trees (ape). The raw public data were reprocessed by TCRdb itself: fastp quality trimming at Q25, MiXCR clonotype calling, in-frame beta chains only. Here each entry gathers all rows of one CDR3 protein and keeps the most common genes and DNA. These V and J calls are TCRdb output, not the study's own analysis. In all, the sample holds about 23,000 distinct CDR3 sequences, and 58% of those were seen once. The leading ten clones occupy around 2.7% of the sample.

The V gene is TRBV7-2 and the J gene is TRBJ1-5, with the D gene too uncertain to name. The specimen was CD4+ T cells from blood, cultured in vitro. The clonotype was recovered from a human donor who had recovered from COVID-19. The CDR3 protein: CASSSSGPQHF. The sequence in DNA is TGTGCCAGCAGCTCCTCGGGGCCCCAGCATTTT.